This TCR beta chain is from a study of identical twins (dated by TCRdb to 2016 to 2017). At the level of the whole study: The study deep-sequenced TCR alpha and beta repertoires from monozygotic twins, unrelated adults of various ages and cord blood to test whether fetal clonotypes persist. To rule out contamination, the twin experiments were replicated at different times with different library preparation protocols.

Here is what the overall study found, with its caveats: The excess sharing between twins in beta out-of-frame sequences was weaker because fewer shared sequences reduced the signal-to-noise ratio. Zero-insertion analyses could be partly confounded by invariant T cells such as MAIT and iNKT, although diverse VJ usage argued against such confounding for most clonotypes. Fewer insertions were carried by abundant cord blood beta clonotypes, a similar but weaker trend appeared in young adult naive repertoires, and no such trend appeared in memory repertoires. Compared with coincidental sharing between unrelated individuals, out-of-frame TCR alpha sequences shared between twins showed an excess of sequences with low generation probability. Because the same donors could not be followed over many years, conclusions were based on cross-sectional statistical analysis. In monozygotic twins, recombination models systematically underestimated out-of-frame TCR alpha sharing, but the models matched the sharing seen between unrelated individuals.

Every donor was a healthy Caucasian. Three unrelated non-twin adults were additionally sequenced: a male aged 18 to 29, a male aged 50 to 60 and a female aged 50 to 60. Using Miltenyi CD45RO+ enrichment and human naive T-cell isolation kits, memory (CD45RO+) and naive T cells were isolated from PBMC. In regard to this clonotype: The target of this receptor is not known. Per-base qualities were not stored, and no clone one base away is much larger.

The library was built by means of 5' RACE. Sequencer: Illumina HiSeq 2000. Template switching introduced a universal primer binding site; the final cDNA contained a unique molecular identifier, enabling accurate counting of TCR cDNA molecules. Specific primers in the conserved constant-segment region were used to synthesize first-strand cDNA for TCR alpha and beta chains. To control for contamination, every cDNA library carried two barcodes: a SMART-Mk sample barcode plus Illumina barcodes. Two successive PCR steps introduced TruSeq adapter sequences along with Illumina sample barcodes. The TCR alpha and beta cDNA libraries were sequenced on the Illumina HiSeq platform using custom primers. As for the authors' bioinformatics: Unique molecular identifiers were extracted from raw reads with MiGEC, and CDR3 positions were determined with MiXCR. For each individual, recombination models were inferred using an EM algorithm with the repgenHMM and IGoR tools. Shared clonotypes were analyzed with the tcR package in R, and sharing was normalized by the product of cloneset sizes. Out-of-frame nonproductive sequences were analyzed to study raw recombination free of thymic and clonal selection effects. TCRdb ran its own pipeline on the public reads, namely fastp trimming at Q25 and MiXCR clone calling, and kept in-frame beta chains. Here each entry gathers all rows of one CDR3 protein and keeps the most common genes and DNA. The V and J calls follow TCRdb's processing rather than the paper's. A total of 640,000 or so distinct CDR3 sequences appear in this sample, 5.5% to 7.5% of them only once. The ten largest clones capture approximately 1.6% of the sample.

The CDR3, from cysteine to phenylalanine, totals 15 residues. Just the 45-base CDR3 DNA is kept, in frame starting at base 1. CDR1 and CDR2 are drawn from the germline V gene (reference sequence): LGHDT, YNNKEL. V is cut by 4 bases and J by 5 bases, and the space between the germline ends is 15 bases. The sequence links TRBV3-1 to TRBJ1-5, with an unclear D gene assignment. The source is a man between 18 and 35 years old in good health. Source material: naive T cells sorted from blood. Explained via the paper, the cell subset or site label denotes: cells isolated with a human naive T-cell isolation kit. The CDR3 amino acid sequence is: CASSPLGPGYQPQHF. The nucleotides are TGTGCCAGCAGCCCCCTGGGCCCGGGGTATCAGCCCCAGCATTTT.